These 11 T cell receptor beta chains originate from one sample sequenced in a study of blood T cell repertoires in COVID-19. Only in-frame clones appear in the TCRdb table, and some are missing; sequencing was by immunoSEQ multiplex PCR. There are tens of thousands of clones in the sample; over 75% occur only once, and about a sixth lies in the top ten. The sequencing input was peripheral blood. Receptor source: a human donor in a cohort sampled during active COVID-19.

The V call is TRBV2, the J call TRBJ1-4; D is ambiguous. The CDR3 sequence is 15 residues long. The germline V and J ends were trimmed by 4 bases and 0 bases, with 9 bases remaining between them. Germline V gives CDR1 SNHLY, CDR2 FYNNEI. DNA of the CDR3: TGTGCCAGCAGTGCCGAGGGTTCAACTAATGAAAAACTGTTTTTT. Its translation: CASSAEGSTNEKLFF.

V and J are TRBV7-6 and TRBJ1-6, with 9 positions matching TRBD1. This CDR3 contains 15 residues. Germline assignment: CDR1 SGHVS and CDR2 FNYEAQ. V gave up 4 bases and J gave up 5 bases; unmatched junction bases: 3. CDR3 DNA sequence: TGTGCCAGCAGCTCGACAGGGGGAGATAATTCACCCCTCCACTTT. Protein: CASSSTGGDNSPLHF.

The chain uses TRBV6-5 and TRBJ1-5; D is ambiguous. This CDR3 region has 12 residues. Germline loops: CDR1 MNHEY, CDR2 SVGAGI. Trimming stripped 5 bases from V and 7 bases from J, with 9 bases between. The CDR3: CASSPPGQPQHF. In DNA form, the CDR3 reads TGTGCCAGCAGTCCCCCAGGCCAGCCCCAGCATTTT.

This chain joins TRBV9 and TRBJ1-3, with D unclear. Between the trimmed V and J ends, which lost 2 bases and 0 bases, there was a span of 9 bases. This CDR3 is built from 15 residues. The germline V gene encodes CDR1 SGDLS and CDR2 YYNGEE. The CDR3 DNA reads TGTGCCAGCAGCGTGCAACAGAGCTCTGGAAACACCATATATTTT. Translation gives CASSVQQSSGNTIYF.

The V and J genes are TRBV2 and TRBJ2-3, with TRBD2 identical over 9 bases. The germline gives CDR1 SNHLY, CDR2 FYNNEI. The CDR3 is 15 residues long. V lost 5 bases, J lost 0 bases, and 3 bases stayed unmatched. CDR3 in amino acids: CASSPGTSSTDTQYF. CDR3 bases: TGTGCCAGCAGTCCCGGGACTAGCAGCACAGATACGCAGTATTTT.

The CDR3 spells CASSSLQDSGNTIYF. The CDR3 DNA reads as TGTGCCAGCAGTTCCCTACAGGATTCTGGAAACACCATATATTTT. The V call is TRBV27, the J call TRBJ1-3; maybe TRBD1 (5 bases). CDR3 size: 15 residues. The germline CDR1 and CDR2 sequences are MNHEY and SMNVEV (reference sequence). V was trimmed by 4 bases and J by 1 base, leaving 11 bases between them.

As for this clone: Sequence at one end of the junction differs from germline and may be a read error. Other DNA sequences from this sample encode an identical CDR3 as well. The rearrangement joins TRBV29-1 to TRBJ2-5; 7 bases match TRBD1. Germline V gene data show CDR1 as SQVTM and CDR2 as ANQGSEA. This CDR3 has 14 amino acids. CDR3 DNA: TGCAGCGCACGACAGGGTCACAGGCAAGAGACTCAGTACTTC. Protein sequence: CSARQGHRQETQYF.

This chain links TRBV27 with TRBJ2-6, with D uncertain. Per the germline V gene, CDR1 is MNHEY and CDR2 is SMNVEV (reference sequence). The CDR3 contains 16 residues. The V end was cut by 3 bases, the J end by 0 bases, with 9 bases between. In DNA form, the CDR3 reads TGTGCCAGCAGTTTCCGAGCCCGCTCTGGGGCCAACGTCCTGACTTTC. This gives the protein CASSFRARSGANVLTF.

V and J are TRBV5-4 and TRBJ2-5, with D possibly TRBD1 on 6 matching bases. V dropped 4 bases and J dropped 1 base, with 14 bases sitting between them. The length of the CDR3 is 15 residues. Germline V gives CDR1 SGHNT, CDR2 YYREEE (reference sequence). The CDR3 DNA reads as TGTGCCAGCAGCGAGGGACAAGGAACCCAAGAGACCCAGTACTTC. Protein product: CASSEGQGTQETQYF.

This clone was detected a few times. The chain carries TRBV11-2 and TRBJ2-3; 7 nucleotides align to TRBD2. Germline-derived CDR1 and CDR2 are SGHAT and FQNNGV. The trim removed 5 bases at V and 1 base at J, leaving 12 bases unmatched. This CDR3 comprises 17 residues. The CDR3 DNA follows: TGTGCCAGCAGCCGGCTAGCGGCCACTGATGGCACAGATACGCAGTATTTT. As protein: CASSRLAATDGTDTQYF. The whole variable domain, filled in from reference TRBV11-2 and TRBJ2-3, reads EAGVAQSPRYKIIEKRQSVAFWCNPISGHATLYWYQQILGQGPKLLIQFQNNGVVDDSQLPKDRFSAERLKGVDSTLKIQPAKLEDSAVYLCASSRLAATDGTDTQYFGPGTRLTVL.

The chain joins TRBV27 to TRBJ2-5; 9 bases align to TRBD1. This CDR3 comprises 16 residues. V lost 3 bases, J lost 2 bases, and 7 bases stayed unmatched. CDR1 is MNHEY and CDR2 is SMNVEV in the germline V gene (reference sequence). CDR3 sequence: CASSFLGTGRQETQYF. Here the CDR3 DNA reads TGTGCCAGCAGTTTCTTAGGGACAGGGAGGCAAGAGACCCAGTACTTC.